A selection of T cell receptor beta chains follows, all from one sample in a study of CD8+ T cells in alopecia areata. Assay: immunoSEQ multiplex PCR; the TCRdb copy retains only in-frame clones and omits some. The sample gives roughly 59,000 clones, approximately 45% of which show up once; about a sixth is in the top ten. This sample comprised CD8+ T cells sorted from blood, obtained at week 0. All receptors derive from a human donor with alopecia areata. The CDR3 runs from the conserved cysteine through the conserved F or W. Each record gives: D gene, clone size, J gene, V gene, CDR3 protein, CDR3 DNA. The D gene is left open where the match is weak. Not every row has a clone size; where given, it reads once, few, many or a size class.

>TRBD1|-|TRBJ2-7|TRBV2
CATGTAYEQYF
TGTGCCACGGGGACAGCCTACGAGCAGTACTTC
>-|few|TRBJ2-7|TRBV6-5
CASSYSLRRGSYEQYF
TGTGCCAGCAGTTACTCTTTGAGGAGGGGTTCCTACGAGCAGTACTTC
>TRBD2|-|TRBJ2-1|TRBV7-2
CASRVGGGHNEQFF
TGTGCCAGCAGGGTTGGGGGAGGGCACAATGAGCAGTTCTTC
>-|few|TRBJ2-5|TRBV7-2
CASSLGTGGPLTQYF
TGTGCCAGCAGCTTAGGAACGGGCGGTCCGTTAACCCAGTACTTC
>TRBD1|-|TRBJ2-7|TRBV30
CAWRTGSSGEQYF
TGTGCCTGGAGGACAGGGTCCTCAGGCGAGCAGTACTTC
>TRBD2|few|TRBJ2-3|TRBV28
CASSPGLAGVADTQYF
TGTGCCAGCAGCCCGGGACTAGCGGGAGTGGCAGATACGCAGTATTTT
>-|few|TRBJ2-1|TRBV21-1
CASSRPGLAGNNEQFF
TGTGCCAGCAGCAGGCCGGGACTAGCGGGGAACAATGAGCAGTTCTTC
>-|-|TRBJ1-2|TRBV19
CASRESYGYTF
TGTGCCAGTAGAGAGAGCTATGGCTACACCTTC
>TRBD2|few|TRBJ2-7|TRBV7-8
CASSLAASGSYEQYF
TGTGCCAGCAGCTTAGCGGCTAGCGGCTCCTACGAGCAGTACTTC
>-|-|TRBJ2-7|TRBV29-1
CSVEDPLYEQYF
TGCAGCGTTGAAGATCCACTATACGAGCAGTACTTC
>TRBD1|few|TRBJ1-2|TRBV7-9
CASSLAQGADGYTF
TGTGCCAGCAGCTTAGCGCAGGGGGCCGATGGCTACACCTTC
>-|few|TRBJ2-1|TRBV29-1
CSVEVFRNEQFF
TGCAGCGTTGAAGTCTTTAGGAATGAGCAGTTCTTC
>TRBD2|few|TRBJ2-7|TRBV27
CASSPRREDYEQYF
TGTGCCAGCAGCCCTCGGCGGGAGGACTACGAGCAGTACTTC
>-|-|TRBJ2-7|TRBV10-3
CAIGPGAYEQYF
TGTGCCATCGGGCCAGGGGCCTACGAGCAGTACTTC
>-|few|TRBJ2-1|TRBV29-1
CSVSGQNSYNEQFF
TGCAGCGTTTCAGGACAGAACTCCTACAATGAGCAGTTCTTC
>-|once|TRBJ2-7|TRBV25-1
CASSRSYEQYF
TGTGCCAGCAGTAGGTCCTACGAGCAGTACTTC
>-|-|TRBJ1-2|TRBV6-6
CASTQDLRRLGYTF
TGTGCCAGCACCCAGGACCTTCGCCGCTTAGGCTACACCTTC
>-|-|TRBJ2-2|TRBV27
CASSLSTRVGELFF
TGTGCCAGCAGTTTAAGTACAAGAGTCGGGGAGCTGTTTTTT
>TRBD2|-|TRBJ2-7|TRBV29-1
CSVNLRLAGGDEQYF
TGCAGCGTGAATCTCAGACTAGCGGGAGGGGACGAGCAGTACTTC
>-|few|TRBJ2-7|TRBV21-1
CASSAQDGILYEQYF
TGTGCCAGCAGCGCCCAGGACGGGATCCTTTACGAGCAGTACTTC
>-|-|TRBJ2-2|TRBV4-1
CASRPPTGELFF
TGCGCCAGCAGGCCACCCACCGGGGAGCTGTTTTTT
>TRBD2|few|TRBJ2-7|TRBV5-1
CASSLGLAGDEQYF
TGCGCCAGCAGCTTGGGACTAGCGGGAGACGAGCAGTACTTC
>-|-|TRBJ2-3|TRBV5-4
CASSTGASLTDTQYF
TGTGCCAGCAGCACGGGGGCTAGCCTCACAGATACGCAGTATTTT
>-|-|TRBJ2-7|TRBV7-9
CASSGTYEQYF
TGTGCCAGCAGCGGGACGTACGAGCAGTACTTC
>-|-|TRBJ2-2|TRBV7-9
CASRDSRVKLFF
TGTGCCAGCCGCGACTCCCGTGTCAAGCTGTTTTTT
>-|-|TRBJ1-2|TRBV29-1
CSVPSAGYGYTF
TGCAGCGTTCCTTCGGCTGGCTATGGCTACACCTTC
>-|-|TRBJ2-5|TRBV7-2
CASSQTVETQYF
TGTGCCAGCAGCCAGACCGTAGAGACCCAGTACTTC
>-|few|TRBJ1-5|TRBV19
CASSWSVGNDQPQHF
TGTGCCAGTAGTTGGTCGGTGGGGAATGATCAGCCCCAGCATTTT
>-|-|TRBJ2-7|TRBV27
CASSSSSSYEQYF
TGTGCCAGCAGTTCCTCCTCCTCCTACGAGCAGTACTTC
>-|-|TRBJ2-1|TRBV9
CASSVAQNAYNEQFF
TGTGCCAGCAGCGTAGCCCAGAATGCCTACAATGAGCAGTTCTTC
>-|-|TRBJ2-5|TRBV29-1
CSGWGGVFQETQYF
TGCAGCGGTTGGGGCGGCGTTTTCCAAGAGACCCAGTACTTC
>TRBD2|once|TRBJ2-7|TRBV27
CASSPSGIGPYEQYF
TGTGCCAGCAGTCCGAGCGGGATTGGACCCTACGAGCAGTACTTC
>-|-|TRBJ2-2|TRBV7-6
CASSHTGSTNTGELFF
TGTGCCAGCAGCCACACGGGTTCAACGAACACCGGGGAGCTGTTTTTT
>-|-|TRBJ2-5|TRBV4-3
CASSQSAGYQETQYF
TGCGCCAGCAGCCAATCAGCAGGGTACCAAGAGACCCAGTACTTC
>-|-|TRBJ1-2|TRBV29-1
CSVTAGTYGYTF
TGCAGCGTTACCGCGGGGACCTATGGCTACACCTTC
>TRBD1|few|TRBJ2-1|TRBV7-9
CASTQGAYNEQFF
TGTGCCAGCACCCAGGGGGCCTACAATGAGCAGTTCTTC
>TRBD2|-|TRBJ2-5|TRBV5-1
CASSLGAGEETQYF
TGCGCCAGCAGCTTGGGAGCGGGAGAAGAGACCCAGTACTTC
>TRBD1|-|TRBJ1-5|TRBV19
CASTGQGWMQPQHF
TGTGCCAGTACCGGACAGGGGTGGATGCAGCCCCAGCATTTT
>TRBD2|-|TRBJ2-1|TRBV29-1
CSVQGGLAGVVEQFF
TGCAGCGTCCAAGGGGGACTAGCGGGAGTCGTGGAGCAGTTCTTC
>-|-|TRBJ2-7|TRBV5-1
CASSQQTGSSYEQYF
TGCGCCAGCAGCCAACAGACTGGGAGCTCCTACGAGCAGTACTTC
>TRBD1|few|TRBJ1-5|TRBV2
CASRELGQMYSNQPQHF
TGTGCCAGCAGAGAATTGGGACAGATGTATAGCAATCAGCCCCAGCATTTT
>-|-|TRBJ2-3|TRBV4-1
CASSQSRTDTQYF
TGCGCCAGCAGCCAATCCCGCACAGATACGCAGTATTTT
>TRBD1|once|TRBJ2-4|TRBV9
CASSVDGQGKNIQYF
TGTGCCAGCAGCGTAGATGGACAGGGTAAAAACATTCAGTACTTC
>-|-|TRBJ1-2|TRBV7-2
CASSFKNNYGYTF
TGTGCCAGCAGCTTTAAGAATAACTATGGCTACACCTTC
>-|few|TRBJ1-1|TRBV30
CAWSSNSANTEAFF
TGTGCCTGGAGTTCTAACTCCGCGAACACTGAAGCTTTCTTT
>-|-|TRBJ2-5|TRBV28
CASSHDRLQETQYF
TGTGCCAGCAGCCACGACAGACTACAAGAGACCCAGTACTTC
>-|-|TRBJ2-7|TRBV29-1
CSVVYRTVAEQYF
TGCAGCGTGGTTTACAGGACAGTCGCCGAGCAGTACTTC
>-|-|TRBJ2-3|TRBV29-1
CSVEGSSSNTQYF
TGCAGCGTTGAAGGGTCCAGTTCAAATACGCAGTATTTT
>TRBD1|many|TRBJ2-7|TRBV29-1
CSLVSDRVSYEQYF
TGCAGTCTAGTTTCGGACAGGGTCTCCTACGAGCAGTACTTC
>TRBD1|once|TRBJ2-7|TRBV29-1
CSVKGQGSYEQYF
TGCAGCGTGAAAGGACAGGGTTCCTACGAGCAGTACTTC
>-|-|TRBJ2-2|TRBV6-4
CASIHGELFF
TGTGCCAGCATACACGGGGAGCTGTTTTTT
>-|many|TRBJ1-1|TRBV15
CATSRDRAVNTEAFF
TGTGCCACCAGCAGAGATCGGGCAGTTAACACTGAAGCTTTCTTT
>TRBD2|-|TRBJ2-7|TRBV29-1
CSAVLAGSSYEQYF
TGCAGCGCGGTACTAGCGGGGAGCTCCTACGAGCAGTACTTC
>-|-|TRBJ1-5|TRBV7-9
CASSGGSSNQPQHF
TGTGCCAGCAGCGGTGGATCTTCCAATCAGCCCCAGCATTTT